The 14 T cell receptor beta chains below were found in one sample sequenced in a study of graft-versus-host responses after intestinal transplantation. Clones were read by immunoSEQ multiplex PCR, and TCRdb kept only the in-frame ones, dropping some. The repertoire holds about 29,000 clones, with about 85% as singletons. The sequencing used PBMCs, collected about 420 days after intestinal transplantation. These receptors originate from a human patient who received an intestinal transplant, so some T cells may come from the graft donor.

This clone was detected a few times. This sequence joins TRBV6-1 and TRBJ1-1; unclear D gene. The ends were cut back, 2 bases at V and 1 base at J, with 11 bases in the middle. Germline assignment: CDR1 MNHNS and CDR2 SASEGT. The CDR3 extends over 15 amino acids. The CDR3 nucleotides are TGTGCCAGCAGTGAAAGGTTAGCCCCGAACACTGAAGCTTTCTTT. Its protein is CASSERLAPNTEAFF.

The gene calls are TRBV29-1 and TRBJ2-3, with 8 positions matching TRBD1. The V segment lost 8 bases and the J segment 3 bases; nucleotides outside the gene matches: 7. There are 13 residues in the CDR3. Germline-derived CDR1 and CDR2 are SQVTM and ANQGSEA. DNA of the CDR3: TGCAGCAACCTCCGACAGGGGACAGATACGCAGTATTTT. Its protein is CSNLRQGTDTQYF.

The chain has TRBV4-3 and TRBJ1-2, with no clear D. There are 15 residues in the CDR3. Trimming left V 0 bases short and J 2 bases short, with 10 bases between. CDR1 and CDR2 (germline): LGHNA, YSLEER. CDR3 region: CASSQEFGVNYGYTF. Written as DNA, the CDR3 is TGCGCCAGCAGCCAAGAATTCGGGGTCAACTATGGCTACACCTTC.

This clone was seen only a few times. The V and J genes are TRBV6-9 and TRBJ1-5; maybe TRBD1 (6 bases). Germline V gene data show CDR1 as MNHGY and CDR2 as SVAAGI. The V gene lost 6 bases and the J gene lost 7 bases, with 13 bases spanning the gap. The CDR3 spans 13 residues. CDR3 in DNA: TGTGCCAGCAGCCGACAGGAAAGGCAGCCCCAGCATTTT. It translates to CASSRQERQPQHF.

This chain uses TRBV10-3 with TRBJ1-1, with D tentatively TRBD1 (5 bases). The CDR3 contains 14 residues. The germline V gene encodes CDR1 ENHRY and CDR2 SYGVKD. The germline V and J ends were trimmed by 6 bases and 2 bases, with 13 bases remaining between them. This CDR3 reads CAISPQGGNTEAFF. CDR3 DNA: TGTGCCATCAGCCCCCAGGGTGGAAACACTGAAGCTTTCTTT.

V and J are TRBV7-2 and TRBJ1-6, with D possibly matching TRBD1 (6 bases). This CDR3 contains 14 residues. Trimming stripped 2 bases from V and 7 bases from J, with 9 bases between. The germline CDR1 and CDR2 sequences are SGHTA and FQGNSA. CDR3: CASSLRTGNSPLHF. CDR3 DNA: TGTGCCAGCAGCTTACGAACAGGGAATTCACCCCTCCACTTT.

This clone appeared a single time. The chain recombines TRBV5-4 with TRBJ2-2; the match to TRBD1 covers 7 bases. CDR3 length: 16 residues. Trimming took 1 base from V and 3 from J; bases not matched to a gene: 6. Germline values: CDR1 SGHNT, CDR2 YYREEE (reference sequence). The CDR3 sequence is CASSLQTGWHTGELFF. CDR3 in DNA: TGTGCCAGCAGCTTGCAGACAGGGTGGCACACCGGGGAGCTGTTTTTT.

The gene calls are TRBV7-3 and TRBJ2-1; 9 bases fit TRBD2. The CDR3 has 15 residues. Germline V gives CDR1 SGHTA, CDR2 FQGTGA. Trimming cost V 5 bases and J 2 bases; bases outside gene matches: 4. CDR3 DNA: TGTGCCAGCAGCAAAGCGGGAGGCCCCTACAATGAGCAGTTCTTC. Protein: CASSKAGGPYNEQFF.

The table lists this clone with a few counts. The chain is built from TRBV10-2 and TRBJ1-4; no definite D call. This CDR3 spans 15 amino acids. V was clipped by 0 bases and J by 5 bases, with 10 bases between them. CDR1 is WSHSY, CDR2 SAAADI, per germline. As DNA, the CDR3 is TGCGCCAGCAGTGAGTCTGGACGGACGAATGAAAAACTGTTTTTT. This sequence encodes CASSESGRTNEKLFF.

The chain uses TRBV6-1 and TRBJ2-7, with 8 bases fitting TRBD2. Germline-derived CDR1 and CDR2 are MNHNS and SASEGT. J was trimmed by 4 bases and V by 3 bases; bases with no gene match: 5. This CDR3 is 14 amino acids long. The CDR3 is CASSDFSGSYEQYF. DNA of the CDR3: TGTGCCAGCAGTGACTTCAGCGGGAGTTACGAGCAGTACTTC.

This clone was detected only a few times. V usage is TRBV6-4 and J usage is TRBJ2-3; 8 nucleotides line up with TRBD1. From germline, CDR1 is MRHNA and CDR2 SNTAGT. This CDR3 contains 15 residues. V lost 6 bases to trimming and J lost 3 bases; unmatched junction nucleotides: 8. The CDR3 reads CASRGQQGETDTQYF. As DNA, the CDR3 is TGTGCCAGCAGGGGACAACAGGGGGAAACAGATACGCAGTATTTT.

The J gene is TRBJ2-3, the V gene TRBV7-6, with D perhaps given as TRBD1 or TRBD2 (5 bases each). The V end lost 5 bases, the J end lost 0 bases, and 12 bases lay between the germline ends. There are 15 residues in the CDR3. Germline assignment: CDR1 SGHVS and CDR2 FNYEAQ. Here the CDR3 DNA reads TGTGCCAGCAGCGCCCAATGGGGGAGCACAGATACGCAGTATTTT. Protein sequence: CASSAQWGSTDTQYF.

The chain recombines TRBV6-6 with TRBJ2-5; 12 nucleotides line up with TRBD2. With 6 bases clipped from V and 1 base from J, the junction kept 3 bases outside the gene matches. The CDR3 is made up of 15 amino acids. Germline V gives CDR1 MNHNY, CDR2 SVGAGI (reference sequence). The CDR3 DNA reads TGTGCCAGCAGAGGACTAGCGGGAATCCAAGAGACCCAGTACTTC. Translating gives CASRGLAGIQETQYF.

The chain combines TRBV6-1 with TRBJ1-2, with 7 bases lining up with TRBD1. Trimming took 6 bases from V and 4 from J; bases not matched to a gene: 5. The CDR3 loop spans 13 amino acids. Germline V gives CDR1 MNHNS, CDR2 SASEGT. The DNA for the CDR3 is TGTGCCAGCAGAGTGGACAGGAGCTATGGCTACACCTTC. Residues: CASRVDRSYGYTF.